The clone carrying this TCR beta chain occurred a few times. Its antigen is as yet unknown. Stable disease denoted Graves' hyperthyroidism without ophthalmopathy progression within 18 months. Patients with uncontrolled infections, other autoimmune diseases, pregnancy or lactation were excluded. This specimen belongs to a study of T cells in Graves' hyperthyroidism and ophthalmopathy. The investigators amplified TCR beta CDR3 regions from RNA transcripts. Primed by the HTBI set, a first-round RT-PCR was run on the TCR CDR3. MiXCR was run by TCRdb on the multiplex PCR reads, yielding one entry per CDR3 protein. This table holds around 450,000 distinct CDR3 sequences, more than 15% found once. This CDR3 contains 15 residues. Per the germline V gene, CDR1 is SGHNT and CDR2 is YYREEE (reference sequence). V gave up 3 bases and J gave up 2 bases; unmatched junction bases: 5. The study, taken as a whole, reports: A median about 6.5 months before onset, the model predicted ophthalmopathy.

The sequenced material came from blood. This clonotype was sampled from a woman aged 18-29 years with Graves' hyperthyroidism. This chain connects TRBV5-4 to TRBJ2-1; 7 nucleotides align to TRBD2. This CDR3 reads CASSSLADTYNEQFF. CDR3 DNA sequence: TGTGCCAGCAGCTCGCTAGCGGATACCTACAATGAGCAGTTCTTC. Looking up the rest from reference TRBV5-4 and TRBJ2-1 gives the full variable domain: ETGVTQSPTHLIKTRGQQVTLRCSSQSGHNTVSWYQQALGQGPQFIFQYYREEENGRGNFPPRFSGLQFPNYSSELNVNALELDDSALYLCASSSLADTYNEQFFGPGTRLTVL.